This T cell receptor beta chain appears in the sequencing data of a study of OX40 agonist ivuxolimab in advanced cancers. Study results and caveats: The work left the antigen specificity of expanded peripheral T cells undetermined.

This clone has just a few counts. Its antigen is unidentified. Samples of blood were obtained at baseline, on cycle 4 day 1, and on cycle 7 day 1. Sequencing used immunoSEQ multiplex PCR; TCRdb keeps in-frame clones, though not all of them. This sample has about 73,000 clones; 85% to 90% occur once, and the top ten carry 2.5% to 3%. The source was CD4+ or CD8+ T cells sorted from blood, collected in a trial of the OX40 agonist ivuxolimab. This TCR was sampled from an adult with an advanced solid tumor such as melanoma, head and neck, liver or kidney cancer.

The CDR3 here is CSVVPSGGAFLLAEQYF. CDR3 DNA sequence: TGCAGCGTTGTACCAAGCGGGGGAGCTTTTCTCCTAGCCGAGCAGTACTTC. This chain connects TRBV29-1 to TRBJ2-7; 8 nucleotides line up with TRBD2. The CDR3 is made up of 17 amino acids. The germline CDR1 and CDR2 sequences are SQVTM and ANQGSEA. V lost 4 bases and J lost 6; bases outside the gene matches: 20.